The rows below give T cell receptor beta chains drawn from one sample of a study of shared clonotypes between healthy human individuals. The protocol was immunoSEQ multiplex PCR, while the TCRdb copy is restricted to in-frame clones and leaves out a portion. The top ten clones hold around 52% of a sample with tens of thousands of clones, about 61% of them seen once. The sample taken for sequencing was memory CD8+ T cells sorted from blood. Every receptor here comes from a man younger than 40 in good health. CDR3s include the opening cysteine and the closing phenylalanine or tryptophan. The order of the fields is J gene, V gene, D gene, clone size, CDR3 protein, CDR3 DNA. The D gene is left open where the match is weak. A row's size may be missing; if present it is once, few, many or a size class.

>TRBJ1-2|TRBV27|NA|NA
CASSAIGTGGYTF
TGTGCCAGCAGTGCCATCGGGACCGGTGGCTACACCTTC
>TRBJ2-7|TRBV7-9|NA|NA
CASSPRYEQYF
TGTGCCAGCAGCCCCCGATACGAGCAGTACTTC
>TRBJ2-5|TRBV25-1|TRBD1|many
CASSGTGTGGRKEETQYF
TGTGCCAGCAGTGGGACCGGGACAGGGGGCCGGAAGGAAGAGACCCAGTACTTC
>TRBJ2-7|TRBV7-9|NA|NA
CASSPDSTPSYEQYF
TGTGCCAGCAGCCCGGACTCGACCCCTTCCTACGAGCAGTACTTC
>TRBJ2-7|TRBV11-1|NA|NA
CASSQAKRYEQYF
TGTGCCAGCAGCCAGGCCAAAAGGTACGAGCAGTACTTC
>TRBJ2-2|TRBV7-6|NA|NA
CASSLVTNTGELFF
TGTGCCAGCAGCTTAGTCACCAACACCGGGGAGCTGTTTTTT
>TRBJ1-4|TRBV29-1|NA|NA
CSVVASGQDEKLFF
TGCAGCGTTGTAGCGTCAGGTCAGGATGAAAAACTGTTTTTT
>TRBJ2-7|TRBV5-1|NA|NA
CASSQALGIPYEQYF
TGCGCCAGCAGCCAGGCCCTGGGGATCCCCTACGAGCAGTACTTC
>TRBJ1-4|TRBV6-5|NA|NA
CASSYRGQANEKLFF
TGTGCCAGCAGTTACCGCGGACAAGCCAATGAAAAACTGTTTTTT
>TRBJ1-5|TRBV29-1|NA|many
CSVRDNHNQPQHF
TGCAGCGTACGTGACAATCACAATCAGCCCCAGCATTTT
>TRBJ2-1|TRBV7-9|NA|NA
CASSPRGENNEQFF
TGTGCCAGCAGCCCCCGTGGGGAGAACAATGAGCAGTTCTTC
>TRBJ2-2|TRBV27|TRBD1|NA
CASSLTGGGTGELFF
TGTGCCAGCAGTCTCACAGGGGGCGGCACCGGGGAGCTGTTTTTT
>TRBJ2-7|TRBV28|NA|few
CASARTDYEQYF
TGTGCCAGCGCTAGGACGGACTACGAGCAGTACTTC
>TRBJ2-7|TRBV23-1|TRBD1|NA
CASSQSPGTGPTYEQYF
TGCGCCAGCAGTCAATCCCCCGGGACAGGGCCTACCTACGAGCAGTACTTC
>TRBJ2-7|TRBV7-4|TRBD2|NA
CASSFGPGTSGFSGEQYF
TGTGCCAGCAGCTTCGGACCCGGGACTAGCGGGTTTTCGGGCGAGCAGTACTTC
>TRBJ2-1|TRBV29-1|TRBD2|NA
CSVPPEASGSINEQFF
TGCAGCGTACCCCCGGAGGCTAGCGGGAGCATAAATGAGCAGTTCTTC
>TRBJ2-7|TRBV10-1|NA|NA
CASSDPRGSYEQYF
TGCGCCAGCAGTGATCCGCGGGGCTCGTACGAGCAGTACTTC
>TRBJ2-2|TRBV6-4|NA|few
CASSPQDGEYTGELFF
TGTGCCAGCTCCCCCCAGGACGGGGAATACACCGGGGAGCTGTTTTTT
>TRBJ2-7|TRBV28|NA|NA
CASSGGSYEQYF
TGTGCCAGCTCCGGAGGATCCTACGAGCAGTACTTC
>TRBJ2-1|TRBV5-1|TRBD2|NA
CASSFWTSGRPLRVPYYNEQFF
TGCGCCAGCAGCTTCTGGACTAGCGGGAGACCTTTAAGAGTTCCCTACTACAATGAGCAGTTCTTC
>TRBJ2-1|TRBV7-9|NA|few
CASRPGHEQFF
TGTGCCAGCAGGCCGGGCCATGAGCAGTTCTTC
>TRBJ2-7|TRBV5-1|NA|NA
CAGPRGREPHEQYF
TGCGCCGGCCCCAGGGGACGAGAACCCCACGAGCAGTACTTC
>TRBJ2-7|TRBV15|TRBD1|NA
CATSRDQPGQGYEQYF
TGTGCCACCAGCAGAGATCAGCCGGGACAGGGCTACGAGCAGTACTTC
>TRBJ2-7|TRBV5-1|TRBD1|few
CASSPGTGLYEQYF
TGCGCCAGCAGCCCCGGGACAGGGCTATACGAGCAGTACTTC
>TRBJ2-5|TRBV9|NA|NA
CASSAPTGRETQYF
TGTGCCAGCAGCGCCCCCACAGGGCGCGAGACCCAGTACTTC
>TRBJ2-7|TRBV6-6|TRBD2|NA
CASSYSSASGSMF
TGTGCCAGCAGTTACTCCTCGGCTAGCGGGAGTATGTTC
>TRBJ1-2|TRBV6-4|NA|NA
CASSDKADTNYGYTF
TGTGCCAGCAGTGACAAGGCAGATACTAACTATGGCTACACCTTC
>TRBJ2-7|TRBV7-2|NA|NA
CASSLGTNYEQYF
TGTGCCAGCAGCTTAGGCACAAACTACGAGCAGTACTTC
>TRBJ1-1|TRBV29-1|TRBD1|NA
CSGGTGVSEAFF
TGCAGCGGGGGGACAGGGGTGAGTGAAGCTTTCTTT
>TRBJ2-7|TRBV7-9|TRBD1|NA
CASSASTGGYEQYF
TGTGCCAGCAGTGCCTCGACAGGGGGCTACGAGCAGTACTTC
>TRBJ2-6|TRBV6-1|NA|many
CASSEAGSGANVLTF
TGTGCCAGCAGTGAAGCCGGCTCTGGGGCCAACGTCCTGACTTTC
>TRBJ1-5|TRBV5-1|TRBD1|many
CASSFPGQGAGSNQPQHF
TGCGCCAGCAGCTTCCCGGGACAGGGGGCAGGTAGCAATCAGCCCCAGCATTTT
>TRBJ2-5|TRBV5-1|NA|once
CASSLSPGDEETQYF
TGCGCCAGCAGCTTGTCCCCGGGGGATGAAGAGACCCAGTACTTC
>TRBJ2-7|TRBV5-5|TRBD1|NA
CASSHARDRDVHF
TGTGCCAGCAGCCACGCCCGGGACAGGGATGTACACTTC
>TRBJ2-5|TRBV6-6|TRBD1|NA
CASSNRDRGPTETQYF
TGTGCCAGCAGTAACCGGGACAGGGGGCCCACGGAGACCCAGTACTTC
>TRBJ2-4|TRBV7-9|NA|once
CASSPPYGTKNIQYF
TGTGCCAGCAGCCCGCCCTACGGGACCAAAAACATTCAGTACTTC
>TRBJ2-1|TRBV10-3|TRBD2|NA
CAISGGLAGGYNEQFF
TGTGCCATCAGTGGGGGACTAGCGGGAGGGTACAATGAGCAGTTCTTC
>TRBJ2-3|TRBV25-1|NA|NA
CASSEYIASSTDTQYF
TGTGCCAGCAGTGAATATATAGCGTCTAGCACAGATACGCAGTATTTT
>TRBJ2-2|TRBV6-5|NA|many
CASSYSQNTGELFF
TGTGCCAGCAGTTACTCGCAGAACACCGGGGAGCTGTTTTTT
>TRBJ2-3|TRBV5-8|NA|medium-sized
CASSLIEATDTQYF
TGTGCCAGCAGCTTGATCGAGGCCACAGATACGCAGTATTTT
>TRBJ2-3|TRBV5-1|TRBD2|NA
CASSLEAGGPAVDTQYF
TGCGCCAGCAGCTTAGAGGCGGGAGGGCCTGCGGTAGATACGCAGTATTTT
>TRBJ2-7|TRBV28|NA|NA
CASGDRSYEQYF
TGTGCCAGCGGAGACCGGAGCTACGAGCAGTACTTC
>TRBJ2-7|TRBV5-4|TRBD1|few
CASSLFGTGGSEQYF
TGTGCCAGCAGCTTGTTTGGGACAGGGGGCTCCGAGCAGTACTTC
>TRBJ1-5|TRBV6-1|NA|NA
CASAFGSSNQPQHF
TGTGCCAGTGCATTCGGGTCGAGCAATCAGCCCCAGCATTTT
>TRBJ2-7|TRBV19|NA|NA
CASRPWDASYEQYF
TGTGCCAGTAGGCCTTGGGACGCCTCCTACGAGCAGTACTTC
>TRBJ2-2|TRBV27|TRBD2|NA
CASSSLAGVNTGELFF
TGTGCCAGCAGTTCCCTAGCGGGAGTCAACACCGGGGAGCTGTTTTTT
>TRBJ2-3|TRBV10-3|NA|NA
CAINGGLTDTQYF
TGTGCCATCAACGGCGGTCTCACAGATACGCAGTATTTT
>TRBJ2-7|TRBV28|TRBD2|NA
CARRGLAGGIGYEQYF
TGTGCCAGACGAGGACTAGCGGGAGGAATCGGCTACGAGCAGTACTTC
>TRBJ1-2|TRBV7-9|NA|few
CASSANRETKANYGYTF
TGTGCCAGCAGCGCAAACAGGGAAACAAAAGCTAACTATGGCTACACCTTC
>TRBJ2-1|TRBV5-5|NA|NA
CASSSDATTYNEQFF
TGTGCCAGCAGCAGTGACGCTACGACCTACAATGAGCAGTTCTTC